The entry that follows covers one T cell receptor (beta chain) sequence. Its antigen has not been determined. One base away there is no much larger clone; base qualities are not given. The sample holds other DNA sequences that translate to the same CDR3. Donors were healthy HIV-negative adults with no recently reported acute infections or vaccinations. Every donor was a Caucasian adult residing in Nashville, Tennessee, USA. CD4+ T cells were enriched through magnetic negative selection, after which naive cells were positively selected on CD45RA and the remaining negative fraction served as the memory subset. After blood collection by leukapheresis, PBMCs were isolated using Ficoll-Histopaque density gradient centrifugation and then cryopreserved in the vapor phase of liquid nitrogen. Purity and quantity of every magnetically sorted T cell population were checked by analytical flow cytometry. Genomic DNA was isolated from each sorted fraction and quantified by UV absorbance on a Nanodrop 2000c.

This record comes from a study of shared clonotypes between healthy human individuals (dated by TCRdb to 2018 to 2021). About the study as a whole: A couple of women and a few men aged 18 to 49 years were included in the cohort. For each donor, CD4 naive and CD4 memory were each run on three plates, CD8 naive on two plates, and CD8 memory on one plate. The study deeply sequenced blood TCR repertoires of roughly five healthy adults to estimate repertoire size and the extent of clonotype sharing between individuals. To increase sequencing depth and limit assay-specific biases, TCR repertoire library preparation and sequencing were carried out by different laboratories using diverse techniques. Per donor, leukapheresis produced somewhere between about 0.94 and 9.5 billion PBMCs.

Using the deep immunoSEQ assay, multiplex PCR amplified TCR CDR3 regions from genomic DNA. Extracted genomic DNA from each cell subset was distributed evenly across all wells of several immunoSEQ 96-well plates, and each plate was treated as a replicate. For sorted subsets, about 200 ng genomic DNA, equal to 25,000 to 35,000 T cell genomes, was loaded into each replicate PCR. The purified libraries were quantified using a Qubit 3.0 fluorometer, sized with a Bioanalyzer 2100, and then quantified again using the KAPA Library Quantification kit. Each immunoSEQ 96-well plate was sequenced on its own single-read 150-cycle Illumina NextSeq 550 flow cell. The original pipeline was this. Because the immunoSEQ output held only junctional sequences and lacked quality scores, the filtering could not match the filtering applied to full-length reads. Sequences were annotated with PyIR, a Python wrapper for IgBLAST v1.9, and V/J genes and CDR3 were assigned using IMGT germline references. Reads were filtered out if the reads had weak V/J assignments (E-value above 1e-6), no CDR3, stop codons, out-of-frame junctions, or ambiguous translated residues. V3J clonotypes were defined by identical inferred V gene, J gene, and CDR3 amino acid sequence. Percentage overlap between repertoires was calculated by dividing the number of shared unique clonotypes by the size of the smaller repertoire. Repertoire richness was assessed with RTK rarefaction, the Chao1 estimator, and Recon v2.1 estimates of unobserved clonotypes. OLGA was used to compute generation probabilities for all TCRbeta clonotypes that the gDNA method yielded from four donors. The immuneACCESS repertoire file appears here via TCRdb, limited to in-frame rearrangements. These files lack a portion of the clones; in checked studies, under half of the deficit traces to unresolved V genes, and the cause of the others is not known. The V and J calls and clone size are taken from that table; D and trimming were inferred from the DNA. The sample data list some 2 million clones, and 95% of these were observed just once. The ten biggest clones cover 0.13% of the sample.

The investigation overall reported the following: Pairwise subsampling led to the expectation that sequencing depth would affect the degree of clonotype sharing among donors. Sharing across several donors was observed for about 5% of naive CD4, 3% to 3.5% of naive CD8, 2.3% of memory CD4, and approximately 0.41% of memory CD8 clonotypes. Incomplete sequencing was indicated by rarefaction of sorted-subset datasets, despite the large sequencing depth. Estimated clonotype richness was generally larger for naive than for memory subsets. Sampling was limited to blood, and TCR repertoires in tissue likely differ from TCR repertoires in blood. Higher generation probabilities were observed for clonotypes shared by all four sorted-subset donors than for non-shared clonotypes. Because the study included a small number of donors, the genetic and exposure-history diversity represented was limited.

CDR1 and CDR2 are drawn from the germline V gene: MDHEN, SYDVKM. Deletion took 6 bases off V and 10 bases off J, with a span of 7 bases between the germline ends. The CDR3 sequence holds 11 residues, the cysteine and phenylalanine included. The retained sequence is limited to the CDR3, 33 bases, with the frame set at the first base. This sequence originates from a man younger than 35 in good health. The rearrangement combines TRBV28 with TRBJ1-6; the D gene lacks a confident call. The sample was naive CD4+ T cells sorted from blood. Taken with the paper, the label for cell subset or site translates to: CD45RA+ positively selected. The CDR3 loop reads CASRQVSPLHF. Here is the DNA: TGTGCCAGCAGGCAGGTATCACCCCTCCACTTT. With the rest looked up from the reference TRBV28 and TRBJ1-6 genes rather than sequenced, the full variable domain is DVKVTQSSRYLVKRTGEKVFLECVQDMDHENMFWYRQDPGLGLRLIYFSYDVKMKEKGDIPEGYSVSREKKERFSLILESASTNQTSMYLCASRQVSPLHFGNGTRLTVT.